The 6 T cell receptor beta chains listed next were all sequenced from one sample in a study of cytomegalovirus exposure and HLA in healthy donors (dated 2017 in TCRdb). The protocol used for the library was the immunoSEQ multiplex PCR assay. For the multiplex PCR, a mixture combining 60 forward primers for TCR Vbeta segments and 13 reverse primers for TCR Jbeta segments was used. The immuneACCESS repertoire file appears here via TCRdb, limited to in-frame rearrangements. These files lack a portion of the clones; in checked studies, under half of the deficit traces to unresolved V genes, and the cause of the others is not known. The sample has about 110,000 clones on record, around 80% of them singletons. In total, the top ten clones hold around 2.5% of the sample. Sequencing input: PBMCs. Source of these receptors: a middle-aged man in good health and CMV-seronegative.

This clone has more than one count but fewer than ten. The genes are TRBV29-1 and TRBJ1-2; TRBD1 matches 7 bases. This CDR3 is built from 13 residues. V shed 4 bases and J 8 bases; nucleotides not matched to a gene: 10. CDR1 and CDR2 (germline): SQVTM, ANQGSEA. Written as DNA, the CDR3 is TGCAGCGTTGTAGAAGACAGGGTACGAGGCTACACCTTC. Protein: CSVVEDRVRGYTF.

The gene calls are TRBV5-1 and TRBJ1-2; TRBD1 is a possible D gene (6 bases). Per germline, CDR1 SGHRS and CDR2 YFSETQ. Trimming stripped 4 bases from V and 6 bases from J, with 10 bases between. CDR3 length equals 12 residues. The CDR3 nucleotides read TGCGCCAGCAGCCTAAACAGGGATGGCTACACCTTC. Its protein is CASSLNRDGYTF.

The DNA for the CDR3 is TGTGCCAGTAGTATAAGCAGACAGTTCCAGCATTTT. Translated: CASSISRQFQHF. This chain links TRBV19 with TRBJ1-5; a possible D gene is TRBD1 (5 bases). CDR1 and CDR2 (germline): LNHDA, SQIVND (reference sequence). This CDR3 has 12 amino acids. V was cut by 2 bases and J by 12 bases, with 11 bases left in between.

CDR3 nucleotides: TGCAGCGTTAGAGAGGGGAGGGAAAAACTGTTTTTT. It translates to CSVREGREKLFF. The chain links TRBV29-1 to TRBJ1-4, with a possible D match to TRBD1 (5 bases). Per the germline V gene, CDR1 is SQVTM and CDR2 is ANQGSEA. The CDR3 is made up of 12 amino acids. The V end was cut by 5 bases, the J end by 8 bases, with 12 bases between.

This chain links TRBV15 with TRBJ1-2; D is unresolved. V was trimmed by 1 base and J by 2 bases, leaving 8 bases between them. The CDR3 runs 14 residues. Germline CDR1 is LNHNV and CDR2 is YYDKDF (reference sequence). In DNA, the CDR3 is TGTGCCACCAGCAGAGTCCGGGAAAACTATGGCTACACCTTC. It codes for CATSRVRENYGYTF.

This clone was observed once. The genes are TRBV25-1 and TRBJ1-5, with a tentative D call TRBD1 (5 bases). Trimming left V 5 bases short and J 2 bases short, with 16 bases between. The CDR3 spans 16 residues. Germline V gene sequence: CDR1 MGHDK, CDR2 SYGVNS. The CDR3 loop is CASSTFWPRGNQPQHF. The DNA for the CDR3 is TGTGCCAGCAGTACCTTCTGGCCCAGGGGCAATCAGCCCCAGCATTTT.